The 29 T cell receptor beta chains below all came from one sample that was sequenced in a study of shared clonotypes between healthy human individuals. In the naive CD8 group, cells lacked CD45RO and were positively selected for CCR7, so terminally differentiated effector memory CD45RA+ cells were left out. Profiling relied on immunoSEQ multiplex PCR, and the TCRdb table lists in-frame clones only, not all of them. The table includes some 2,100,000 clones, approximately 94% detected once. Sequencing input: naive CD8+ T cells from PBMCs. The origin of the receptors is a man aged 18 to 35 in good health. Some clones in this sample may be carry-over from other donors' samples.

This clone came up once. The chain carries TRBV28 and TRBJ2-5; 7 nucleotides match TRBD2. With 11 bases clipped from V and 11 bases from J, the junction kept 14 bases outside the gene matches. CDR3 length: 12 amino acids. Per the germline V gene, CDR1 is MDHEN and CDR2 is SYDVKM. The CDR3 DNA is TGTGCCTCAGTATTGGGCAGCGGGGAGCAGTACTTC. It codes for CASVLGSGEQYF.

This rearrangement joins TRBV28 to TRBJ2-2; D is undetermined. This CDR3 is 13 amino acids long. Germline V gene sequence: CDR1 MDHEN, CDR2 SYDVKM. V was clipped by 4 bases and J by 3 bases, with 6 bases between them. The CDR3 loop is CASSSRDTGELFF. The CDR3 DNA is TGTGCCAGCAGTTCTAGGGACACCGGGGAGCTGTTTTTT. Combining the CDR3 with reference TRBV28 and TRBJ2-2 gives the whole variable domain DVKVTQSSRYLVKRTGEKVFLECVQDMDHENMFWYRQDPGLGLRLIYFSYDVKMKEKGDIPEGYSVSREKKERFSLILESASTNQTSMYLCASSSRDTGELFFGEGSRLTVL.

This sequence joins TRBV5-8 and TRBJ1-1, with D possibly matching TRBD1 (5 bases). This CDR3 spans 14 amino acids. The germline V and J ends were trimmed by 1 base and 1 base, with 8 bases remaining between them. Germline V lookup: CDR1 SGHTS, CDR2 YDEGEE. The CDR3 DNA is TGTGCCAGCAGCTTGCGGGGCACGAACACTGAAGCTTTCTTT. Its translation: CASSLRGTNTEAFF.

In this sample, this clone turned up once. This rearrangement joins TRBV11-2 to TRBJ2-1; no clear D gene. Germline V gene lookup returns CDR1 SGHAT and CDR2 FQNNGV. This CDR3 is 12 amino acids long. V was shortened by 2 bases and J by 9 bases, with 8 bases between the two germline ends. Written as DNA, the CDR3 is TGTGCCAGCAGCTTAAGACTTCTTGAGCAGTTCTTC. As protein: CASSLRLLEQFF.

The chain uses TRBV12-5 and TRBJ2-1, with TRBD2 matching 9 bases. Germline CDR1 and CDR2: LGHNT and FRNRAP. The V gene end was trimmed by 1 base and the J gene end by 8 bases; junction bases not matched to a gene: 6. The CDR3 runs to 15 residues. The CDR3 loop is CASGLAGTSNDEQFF. CDR3 coding DNA: TGTGCTAGTGGTTTGGCCGGGACTAGCAACGATGAGCAGTTCTTC.

This clone came up once. The sample holds other DNA sequences that translate to the same CDR3. This chain uses TRBV6-5 with TRBJ2-7, with D possibly called TRBD1 or TRBD2 (5 bases each). Germline loops: CDR1 MNHEY, CDR2 SVGAGI. Trimming took off 2 bases at V and 3 bases at J, with 8 bases between the two ends. The CDR3 is 13 amino acids. The CDR3 sequence: CASSYGTFYEQYF. The CDR3, as DNA: TGTGCCAGCAGTTACGGGACCTTCTACGAGCAGTACTTC.

This sequence joins TRBV2 and TRBJ1-2; D is possibly TRBD1 (5 bases). The CDR3 loop spans 15 amino acids. Trimming shortened V by 6 bases and J by 5 bases, and 19 bases separated the two germline ends. CDR1 and CDR2 from the germline V gene are SNHLY and FYNNEI. The CDR3 nucleotides read TGTGCCAGCAGCCAAGGACACCTCCGATGGTATGGCTACACCTTC. Translated: CASSQGHLRWYGYTF.

The chain uses TRBV5-1 and TRBJ1-5; possibly TRBD1 for D (5 bases). The germline V and J ends were trimmed by 0 bases and 2 bases, with 9 bases remaining between them. The germline V gene encodes CDR1 SGHRS and CDR2 YFSETQ. The CDR3 has 15 residues. CDR3 nucleotides: TGCGCCAGCAGCTTGGCCGGGGCTCGCAATCAGCCCCAGCATTTT. Its protein is CASSLAGARNQPQHF.

The J gene is TRBJ1-1, the V gene TRBV4-2; D call uncertain. Germline V CDR1 and CDR2: LGHNA, YNFKEQ. The CDR3 extends over 14 amino acids. Trimming stripped 0 bases from V and 4 bases from J, with 9 bases between. Written as DNA, the CDR3 is TGTGCCAGCAGCCAAGATTATACGGGCACTGAAGCTTTCTTT. Translating it yields CASSQDYTGTEAFF.

For the CDR3, the DNA is TGTGCCAGTAGTATAGTCGGGGGCCAGGGCGGGGAGCTGTTTTTT. It translates to CASSIVGGQGGELFF. The genes are TRBV19 and TRBJ2-2, with D possibly called TRBD1 or TRBD2 (6 bases each). Germline V lookup: CDR1 LNHDA, CDR2 SQIVND (reference sequence). This CDR3 comprises 15 residues. Trimming shortened V by 1 base and J by 7 bases, and 13 bases separated the two germline ends.

The CDR3 protein is CANSYPGISYNEQFF. CDR3 in DNA: TGTGCCAATTCGTATCCGGGTATATCCTACAATGAGCAGTTCTTC. V usage is TRBV2 and J usage is TRBJ2-1; D remains ambiguous. The V gene lost 10 bases and the J gene lost 1 base, with 17 bases spanning the gap. Germline V lookup: CDR1 SNHLY, CDR2 FYNNEI. The CDR3 spans 15 residues.

This clone was observed a single time. The chain couples TRBV5-6 to TRBJ2-7, with 7 positions matching TRBD1. This CDR3 has 14 residues. The V gene's germline CDR1 is SGHDT and CDR2 YYEEEE. V dropped 4 bases and J dropped 2; count of bases not matched to a gene: 6. CDR3: CASSNGQGAYEQYF. The CDR3 region has the DNA TGTGCCAGCAGCAACGGGCAGGGGGCCTACGAGCAGTACTTC. Together with reference TRBV5-6 and TRBJ2-7, the CDR3 gives the full variable domain: DAGVTQSPTHLIKTRGQQVTLRCSPKSGHDTVSWYQQALGQGPQFIFQYYEEEERQRGNFPDRFSGHQFPNYSSELNVNALLLGDSALYLCASSNGQGAYEQYFGPGTRLTVT.

The genes are TRBV4-2 and TRBJ2-2, with TRBD1 identical over 8 bases. Germline V lookup: CDR1 LGHNA, CDR2 YNFKEQ. J lost 5 bases, V lost 1 base, and 6 bases had no gene match. The CDR3 consists of 16 residues. The CDR3, as DNA: TGTGCCAGCAGCCAAGTGGGACAGGAGGGGACCGGGGAGCTGTTTTTT. Amino acids: CASSQVGQEGTGELFF.

This clone has a single count. The V call is TRBV2, the J call TRBJ2-2; D gene uncertain. Germline values: CDR1 SNHLY, CDR2 FYNNEI. The CDR3 sequence is 14 residues long. V lost 3 bases to trimming and J lost 6 bases, with 11 bases between them. CDR3 DNA: TGTGCCAGCAGTGATTCTGGGAAGGCCGGGGAGCTGTTTTTT. This sequence encodes CASSDSGKAGELFF.

The sample holds one count of this clone. The rearrangement joins TRBV7-9 to TRBJ1-3; D is uncertain. The CDR3 consists of 16 residues. CDR1 SEHNR and CDR2 FQNEAQ come from the germline V gene (reference sequence). The V gene lost 0 bases and the J gene lost 2 bases, with 11 bases spanning the gap. In DNA, the CDR3 is TGTGCCAGCAGCTTAGCATATGGAGGGCCTGGAAACACCATATATTTT. It encodes CASSLAYGGPGNTIYF. Variable domain in full (rest from reference TRBV7-9 and TRBJ1-3): DTGVSQNPRHKITKRGQNVTFRCDPISEHNRLYWYRQTLGQGPEFLTYFQNEAQLEKSRLLSDRFSAERPKGSFSTLEIQRTEQGDSAMYLCASSLAYGGPGNTIYFGEGSWLTVV.

The V call is TRBV28, the J call TRBJ1-4; the D gene is possibly TRBD1 (5 bases). The CDR3 is 15 residues long. The germline V gene encodes CDR1 MDHEN and CDR2 SYDVKM. V was clipped by 1 base and J by 4 bases, with 10 bases between them. CDR3 coding DNA: TGTGCCAGCAGTTTATTGGGGCGGTATAATGAAAAACTGTTTTTT. Protein sequence: CASSLLGRYNEKLFF.

This chain links TRBV25-1 with TRBJ2-1; the D is unclear. V dropped 6 bases and J dropped 4 bases, with 13 bases sitting between them. In germline, CDR1 is MGHDK, CDR2 SYGVNS. The CDR3 length is 14 residues. The CDR3 loop reads CASSALPNYNEQFF. In nucleotides, the CDR3 is TGTGCCAGCAGCGCCCTACCCAATTACAATGAGCAGTTCTTC.

The J gene is TRBJ2-3, the V gene TRBV11-1, with D perhaps TRBD2 (5 bases). The germline V gene has CDR1 SGHAT and CDR2 FQDESV (reference sequence). This CDR3 is built from 14 residues. Deletions cut 0 bases from V and 5 bases from J, with 9 bases between. CDR3 sequence reads: CASSLARVGDTQYF. The CDR3 DNA is TGTGCCAGCAGCTTAGCGAGGGTGGGAGATACGCAGTATTTT.

The genes are TRBV5-1 and TRBJ2-7; the D gene is possibly TRBD1 (7 bases). Germline-derived CDR1 and CDR2 are SGHRS and YFSETQ. This CDR3 has 14 amino acids. V lost 0 bases, J lost 4 bases, and 11 bases lay in between. CDR3 loop: CASSLEAGGYEQYF. CDR3 DNA sequence: TGCGCCAGCAGCTTGGAGGCAGGGGGGTACGAGCAGTACTTC.

The chain carries TRBV5-1 and TRBJ1-2; 9 bases are shared with TRBD1. From germline, CDR1 is SGHRS and CDR2 YFSETQ. With V trimmed by 4 bases and J by 8 bases, 6 bases remained unmatched. CDR3 length equals 13 residues. As DNA, the CDR3 is TGCGCCAGCAGCGCACGGACAGGGGAAGGCTACACCTTC. Encoded protein: CASSARTGEGYTF.

The chain has TRBV27 and TRBJ2-6; D may match TRBD1 or TRBD2 (5 bases each). The CDR3 has 18 amino acids. Germline V CDR1 and CDR2: MNHEY, SMNVEV (reference sequence). The V gene lost 3 bases and the J gene lost 4 bases, with 19 bases spanning the gap. CDR3 nucleotides: TGTGCCAGCAGTTTTCCCGGGGCCCCAGAGGAAGGGGCCAACGTCCTGACTTTC. This sequence encodes CASSFPGAPEEGANVLTF.

The rearrangement joins TRBV14 to TRBJ2-2; D unclear. Germline assignment: CDR1 SGHDN and CDR2 FVKESK. CDR3 length: 13 residues. V lost 4 bases and J 5 bases, leaving 8 bases between the germline ends. CDR3 amino acids: CASSPWGTGELFF. DNA for the CDR3: TGTGCCAGCAGCCCTTGGGGTACCGGGGAGCTGTTTTTT.

The rearrangement joins TRBV27 to TRBJ2-3; 10 positions match TRBD1. V was pared by 1 base and J by 5 bases, with 3 bases of the junction left unmatched. The CDR3 sequence is 15 residues long. Germline loops: CDR1 MNHEY, CDR2 SMNVEV (reference sequence). The CDR3, as DNA: TGTGCCAGCAGTTTATATGGGACAGGGGTAGATACGCAGTATTTT. It is translated as CASSLYGTGVDTQYF.

This clone showed up just a few times. The V gene is TRBV6-1, the J gene TRBJ1-5, with unresolved D. This CDR3 is built from 13 residues. V lost 0 bases, J lost 6 bases, and 6 bases lay in between. CDR1 is MNHNS, CDR2 SASEGT, per germline. CDR3 coding DNA: TGTGCCAGCAGTGAAGCGTTTACTCAGCCCCAGCATTTT. Its translation: CASSEAFTQPQHF.

The V gene is TRBV5-1, the J gene TRBJ2-5; 11 bases align to TRBD1. Trimming took 4 bases from V and 5 from J; bases not matched to a gene: 10. There are 16 residues in the CDR3. Looked up from germline, CDR1 is SGHRS and CDR2 is YFSETQ. CDR3 in amino acids: CASSRWDRGVLETQYF. CDR3 in DNA: TGCGCCAGCAGCCGATGGGACAGGGGGGTTTTGGAGACCCAGTACTTC.

For this clone: In the same sample, other DNA sequences code for this CDR3. V is TRBV27 and J is TRBJ1-4; D remains ambiguous. Germline V CDR1 and CDR2: MNHEY, SMNVEV (reference sequence). This CDR3 region has 14 residues. V dropped 6 bases and J dropped 3 bases, with 11 bases sitting between them. CDR3 nucleotides: TGTGCCAGCAGCCTCCGTGGGGCTAATGAAAAACTGTTTTTT. Its protein is CASSLRGANEKLFF.

This chain connects TRBV6-6 to TRBJ2-2; D is uncertain. V lost 2 bases, J lost 6 bases, and 4 bases lay in between. The CDR3 runs 12 residues. CDR1 and CDR2 (germline): MNHNY, SVGAGI (reference sequence). Here the CDR3 DNA reads TGTGCCAGCAGTTACGTGGCCGGGGAGCTGTTTTTT. Translated, it gives CASSYVAGELFF.

This chain connects TRBV9 to TRBJ2-3, with D tentatively TRBD1 or TRBD2 (6 bases each). V shed 3 bases and J shed 6 bases, with 23 bases lying between them. CDR3 length equals 17 residues. Germline loops: CDR1 SGDLS, CDR2 YYNGEE. CDR3: CASSDDVGGGMADTQYF. The CDR3 region has the DNA TGTGCCAGCAGCGACGACGTAGGGGGAGGTATGGCGGATACGCAGTATTTT.

The J gene is TRBJ2-5, the V gene TRBV28; D may be TRBD1 or TRBD2 (6 bases each). V lost 3 bases, J lost 1 base, and 12 bases lay in between. The CDR3 totals 15 residues. CDR1 and CDR2 (germline): MDHEN, SYDVKM. The CDR3 DNA sequence: TGTGCCAGCAGTTTGGGGGGCCACCCCCAAGAGACCCAGTACTTC. Translated: CASSLGGHPQETQYF.